What follows are 20 T cell receptor beta chains derived from one specimen sequenced in a study of chemoradiotherapy in HPV16-positive cancers. The repertoire was sequenced with immunoSEQ multiplex PCR; TCRdb's copy has only in-frame clones and lacks some. The sample yields around 17,000 clones, roughly two thirds seen once. The source material was tumor tissue, sampled from a patient who underwent chemoradiotherapy. The receptor set was obtained from a human donor with HPV-associated anogenital cancer.

This sequence joins TRBV6-6 and TRBJ2-1; D is ambiguous. V shed 5 bases and J shed 9 bases, with 14 bases lying between them. Per germline, CDR1 MNHNY and CDR2 SVGAGI (reference sequence). The CDR3 is 13 amino acids. CDR3 DNA: TGTGCCAGCAGTGGCTTAGAGGCCGGTGAGCAGTTCTTC. This translates into CASSGLEAGEQFF.

This clone was found a few times. The rearrangement uses TRBV9 and TRBJ1-1; tentatively, D is TRBD1 (5 bases). Germline lookup yields CDR1 SGDLS and CDR2 YYNGEE. Trimming removed 4 bases at V and 6 bases at J, with 19 bases between. The CDR3 contains 15 residues. CDR3 sequence: CASSLRGNNAAEAFF. In DNA, the CDR3 is TGTGCCAGCAGCCTTCGGGGGAACAATGCCGCTGAAGCTTTCTTT.

The chain couples TRBV5-1 to TRBJ2-7; 10 bases are shared with TRBD2. V lost 1 base to trimming and J lost 5 bases; unmatched junction nucleotides: 6. This CDR3 has 15 residues. Germline loops: CDR1 SGHRS, CDR2 YFSETQ. The CDR3 is CASSLMSGGAHEQYF. The CDR3 bases are TGCGCCAGCAGCTTGATGAGCGGGGGGGCCCACGAGCAGTACTTC.

The rearrangement joins TRBV10-3 to TRBJ2-5, with D tentatively TRBD1 (5 bases). The CDR3 spans 13 residues. CDR1 and CDR2 from the germline V gene are ENHRY and SYGVKD. V lost 8 bases, J lost 6 bases, and 16 bases lay in between. This chain's CDR3 is CAIGNDSPKTQYF. The CDR3 region has the DNA TGTGCCATCGGGAACGACAGTCCAAAGACCCAGTACTTC.

The CDR3 DNA follows: TGTGCCATCAGTGACACGAAGGGGAGCAATCAGCCCCAGCATTTT. Amino acids: CAISDTKGSNQPQHF. This chain connects TRBV10-3 to TRBJ1-5, with D perhaps matching TRBD1 (5 bases). CDR1 is ENHRY, CDR2 SYGVKD, per germline. This CDR3 spans 15 amino acids. V was clipped by 3 bases and J by 1 base, with 10 bases between them.

The gene calls are TRBV21-1 and TRBJ1-5; TRBD1 was called by the table and not checked on the DNA. TRBV21-1 is a pseudogene segment. The CDR3 runs to 17 residues. Here the CDR3 reads CASSPHRGQASNQPQHF. CDR3 bases: TGTGCCAGCAGCCCGCATCGGGGACAGGCGAGCAATCAGCCCCAGCATTTT.

This clone was seen only once. The rearrangement joins TRBV5-1 to TRBJ1-1; the D is unclear. V lost 2 bases and J lost 6, with 20 bases in between. From germline, CDR1 is SGHRS and CDR2 YFSETQ. CDR3 size: 16 residues. The CDR3 loop is CASSFEDGSPRPEAFF. Written as DNA, the CDR3 is TGCGCCAGCAGCTTCGAAGATGGATCACCGCGTCCTGAAGCTTTCTTT.

Details on this clone: This specimen includes other DNA sequences encoding the same CDR3. In nucleotides, the CDR3 is TGTGCCATCAGTGAGTCCAGTTACAATGAGCAGTTCTTC. Amino acids: CAISESSYNEQFF. The chain carries TRBV10-3 and TRBJ2-1; D not certain. V shed 0 bases and J shed 4 bases, with 4 bases lying between them. This CDR3 spans 13 amino acids. Germline CDR1 ENHRY, CDR2 SYGVKD.

This clone came up a few times. J is TRBJ1-1 and V is TRBV16; D remains ambiguous. Germline CDR1 KGHSY, CDR2 FQNENV. The CDR3 loop spans 14 amino acids. The V gene lost 0 bases and the J gene lost 2 bases, with 7 bases spanning the gap. CDR3 protein: CASSQSYRNTEAFF. CDR3 nucleotides: TGTGCCAGCAGCCAATCCTACAGAAACACTGAAGCTTTCTTT. The full variable domain, in which reference TRBV16 and TRBJ1-1 provide the parts outside the CDR3, is GEEVAQTPKHLVRGEGQKAKLYCAPIKGHSYVFWYQQVLKNEFKFLISFQNENVFDETGMPKERFSAKCLPNSPCSLEIQATKLEDSAVYFCASSQSYRNTEAFFGQGTRLTVV.

This clone has only a few counts. V is TRBV9 and J is TRBJ1-3; TRBD1 is a possible D gene (5 bases). Germline V CDR1 and CDR2: SGDLS, YYNGEE. V lost 4 bases and J lost 2, with 13 bases in between. This CDR3 has 15 amino acids. As DNA, the CDR3 is TGTGCCAGCAGCACCTTAGGGGTGGCTGGAAACACCATATATTTT. This gives the protein CASSTLGVAGNTIYF. Variable domain in full (rest from reference TRBV9 and TRBJ1-3): DSGVTQTPKHLITATGQRVTLRCSPRSGDLSVYWYQQSLDQGLQFLIQYYNGEERAKGNILERFSAQQFPDLHSELNLSSLELGDSALYFCASSTLGVAGNTIYFGEGSWLTVV.

The chain is built from TRBV6-1 and TRBJ1-4, with 10 nucleotides matching TRBD1. V shed 3 bases and J 10 bases; nucleotides not matched to a gene: 11. This CDR3 comprises 16 residues. Germline CDR1 reads MNHNS; CDR2 reads SASEGT. DNA for the CDR3: TGTGCCAGCAGTGATCTAGGACAGGGGGACGTAAGAAAACTGTTTTTT. It translates to CASSDLGQGDVRKLFF.

The rearrangement links TRBV10-3 to TRBJ2-7; 10 bases agree with TRBD2. CDR3 size: 13 residues. The germline V gene encodes CDR1 ENHRY and CDR2 SYGVKD. Unmatched junction bases numbered 6, after V lost 8 bases and J lost 5 bases. The DNA of the CDR3 is TGTGCCATCTTTAGCGGGGGGCCCCACGAGCAGTACTTC. Translated: CAIFSGGPHEQYF.

A few counts support this clone. The chain carries TRBV11-2 and TRBJ1-1, with D perhaps TRBD1 (6 bases). V dropped 5 bases and J dropped 5 bases, with 9 bases sitting between them. Germline assignment: CDR1 SGHAT and CDR2 FQNNGV. There are 12 residues in the CDR3. CDR3 in DNA: TGTGCCAGCAGCACCCAGGGGACTGAAGCTTTCTTT. Its protein product is CASSTQGTEAFF.

This clone was recorded a few times. The CDR3 spells CASSIGGGELFF. Written as DNA, the CDR3 is TGTGCCAGTAGTATAGGTGGCGGGGAGCTGTTTTTT. The chain couples TRBV19 to TRBJ2-2; D gene uncertain. The CDR3 contains 12 residues. Germline CDR1 is LNHDA and CDR2 is SQIVND (reference sequence). V was pared by 1 base and J by 7 bases, with 4 bases between.

This chain uses TRBV11-1 with TRBJ2-5; D gene ambiguous. The germline V gene encodes CDR1 SGHAT and CDR2 FQDESV (reference sequence). There are 14 residues in the CDR3. Trimming left V 2 bases short and J 5 bases short, with 12 bases between. CDR3 sequence reads: CASSLWAGLETQYF. The CDR3 nucleotides are TGTGCCAGCAGCTTATGGGCCGGGTTGGAGACCCAGTACTTC. Combining the CDR3 with reference TRBV11-1 and TRBJ2-5 gives the whole variable domain EAEVAQSPRYKITEKSQAVAFWCDPISGHATLYWYRQILGQGPELLVQFQDESVVDDSQLPKDRFSAERLKGVDSTLKIQPAELGDSAMYLCASSLWAGLETQYFGPGTRLLVL.

This clone was recorded a few times. The chain recombines TRBV5-1 with TRBJ2-5, with TRBD2 identical over 12 bases. CDR1 and CDR2 from the germline V gene are SGHRS and YFSETQ. The V segment lost 4 bases and the J segment 2 bases; nucleotides outside the gene matches: 0. The CDR3 is 14 amino acids. In DNA form, the CDR3 reads TGCGCCAGCAGCCTAGCGGGGGGGCAAGAGACCCAGTACTTC. Its translation: CASSLAGGQETQYF. The full variable domain, its missing parts supplied by reference TRBV5-1 and TRBJ2-5, is KAGVTQTPRYLIKTRGQQVTLSCSPISGHRSVSWYQQTPGQGLQFLFEYFSETQRNKGNFPGRFSGRQFSNSRSEMNVSTLELGDSALYLCASSLAGGQETQYFGPGTRLLVL.

This clone was seen a handful of times. CDR3 residues: CASSISGGLSTDTQYF. The CDR3 DNA sequence: TGTGCCAGCAGCATTAGCGGGGGGCTAAGCACAGATACGCAGTATTTT. The chain recombines TRBV11-3 with TRBJ2-3; 10 bases match TRBD2. V was pared by 5 bases and J by 0 bases, with 5 bases of the junction left unmatched. This CDR3 contains 16 residues. Germline lookup yields CDR1 SGHNT and CDR2 YENEEA.

In its sample, this clone was seen a few times. V and J are TRBV29-1 and TRBJ2-3, with no clear D. The germline CDR1 and CDR2 sequences are SQVTM and ANQGSEA. V lost 6 bases and J lost 0, with 7 bases in between. This CDR3 is built from 12 residues. As DNA, the CDR3 is TGCAGCGTGCACGACAGCACAGATACGCAGTATTTT. This codes for CSVHDSTDTQYF.

The J gene is TRBJ1-1, the V gene TRBV6-5; D is ambiguous. This CDR3 spans 13 amino acids. Germline assignment: CDR1 MNHEY and CDR2 SVGAGI. V lost 0 bases to trimming and J lost 5 bases, with 7 bases between them. CDR3 DNA sequence: TGTGCCAGCAGTTACTCGTTACGGACTGAAGCTTTCTTT. Translated: CASSYSLRTEAFF.

The rearrangement links TRBV7-2 to TRBJ2-2; 8 bases are shared with TRBD2. J was trimmed by 2 bases and V by 3 bases; bases with no gene match: 11. CDR3 length equals 18 residues. Looked up from germline, CDR1 is SGHTA and CDR2 is FQGNSA. The CDR3 here is CASSLLYLAGSNTGELFF. DNA for the CDR3: TGTGCCAGCAGCTTGCTGTATTTAGCGGGGTCCAACACCGGGGAGCTGTTTTTT.